This passage covers 31 T cell receptor beta chains from one sample sequenced in a study of T cell responses to AZD1222 COVID-19 vaccine. Profiled with immunoSEQ multiplex PCR; TCRdb holds only in-frame clones, not every one. The sample holds around 160,000 clones, more than 85% seen once. The input for sequencing was peripheral blood, taken on day 0 of AZD1222 vaccination. Receptor source: an adult in good health.

The CDR3 sequence is CASSLVGNYGYTF. Here the CDR3 DNA reads TGTGCCAGCAGCTTAGTCGGAAACTATGGCTACACCTTC. This chain connects TRBV7-9 to TRBJ1-2, with unresolved D. V shed 1 base and J shed 2 bases, with 5 bases lying between them. CDR1 and CDR2 (germline): SEHNR, FQNEAQ (reference sequence). The CDR3 loop spans 13 amino acids.

The chain uses TRBV7-3 and TRBJ1-1; D possibly corresponds to TRBD1 (5 bases). The CDR3 totals 12 residues. V lost 5 bases and J lost 11, with 15 bases in between. CDR1 is SGHTA and CDR2 is FQGTGA in the germline V gene. CDR3 region: CASSLSGGKAFF. CDR3 DNA sequence: TGTGCCAGCAGCCTCAGCGGGGGTAAGGCTTTCTTT.

The CDR3 nucleotides read TGTGCCAGCAGAGCAACAGGGTCCTTTGGCTACACCTTC. It encodes CASRATGSFGYTF. The V gene is TRBV2, the J gene TRBJ1-2; the D gene is possibly TRBD1 (6 bases). CDR1 is SNHLY, CDR2 FYNNEI, per germline. Trimming stripped 6 bases from V and 7 bases from J, with 15 bases between. The CDR3 spans 13 residues.

This sequence joins TRBV4-1 and TRBJ1-1; 9 bases map to TRBD1. Germline V gene data show CDR1 as MGHRA and CDR2 as YSYEKL. CDR3 length: 15 residues. With 6 bases clipped from V and 5 bases from J, the junction kept 10 bases outside the gene matches. The CDR3 nucleotides read TGCGCCAGCAGGCCCGCGGGACAGGGAAAAACTGAAGCTTTCTTT. Its protein is CASRPAGQGKTEAFF.

The chain joins TRBV11-3 to TRBJ2-1; D perhaps matches TRBD1 (6 bases). With 0 bases removed from V and 5 bases from J, the gap between germline ends came to 14 bases. The CDR3 contains 16 residues. Per germline, CDR1 SGHNT and CDR2 YENEEA. Here the CDR3 reads CASSLEGAGPNNEQFF. CDR3 sequence (DNA): TGTGCCAGCAGCTTAGAGGGGGCTGGCCCCAACAATGAGCAGTTCTTC.

The rearrangement joins TRBV19 to TRBJ2-1; 7 bases fit TRBD2. CDR3 length: 16 amino acids. Trimming took 9 bases from V and 7 from J; bases not matched to a gene: 18. In germline, CDR1 is LNHDA, CDR2 SQIVND (reference sequence). CDR3 DNA: TGTGCCAGCAAAAGGACCTCAAAGGGACTACTAAATGAGCAGTTCTTC. Its protein product is CASKRTSKGLLNEQFF.

V and J are TRBV5-1 and TRBJ2-1; possibly TRBD2 for D (5 bases). Germline V lookup: CDR1 SGHRS, CDR2 YFSETQ. The ends were cut back, 4 bases at V and 0 bases at J, with 14 bases in the middle. This CDR3 has 16 amino acids. CDR3 in amino acids: CASSGPGLSSYNEQFF. In nucleotides, the CDR3 is TGCGCCAGCAGCGGTCCCGGACTCAGCTCCTACAATGAGCAGTTCTTC. The full variable domain, rest sourced from reference TRBV5-1 and TRBJ2-1, is KAGVTQTPRYLIKTRGQQVTLSCSPISGHRSVSWYQQTPGQGLQFLFEYFSETQRNKGNFPGRFSGRQFSNSRSEMNVSTLELGDSALYLCASSGPGLSSYNEQFFGPGTRLTVL.

J is TRBJ1-3 and V is TRBV2, with no clear D. The germline CDR1 and CDR2 sequences are SNHLY and FYNNEI. The CDR3 runs 13 residues. Trimming pared 7 bases from V and 2 bases from J, leaving 9 bases between. The CDR3 is CASTQEPGNTIYF. As DNA, the CDR3 is TGTGCCAGCACCCAGGAGCCTGGAAACACCATATATTTT.

The V and J genes are TRBV27 and TRBJ2-1, with D perhaps TRBD1 (5 bases). This CDR3 has 13 amino acids. Germline lookup yields CDR1 MNHEY and CDR2 SMNVEV (reference sequence). V was clipped by 5 bases and J by 5 bases, with 10 bases between them. CDR3 protein: CASSPDTHNEQFF. Written as DNA, the CDR3 is TGTGCCAGCAGTCCGGACACCCACAATGAGCAGTTCTTC.

This clone came up once. The V call is TRBV11-3, the J call TRBJ2-1, with no clear D. Germline V gene lookup returns CDR1 SGHNT and CDR2 YENEEA. The CDR3 is 11 amino acids. With 6 bases removed from V and 9 bases from J, the gap between germline ends came to 9 bases. CDR3 residues: CASRGGGEQFF. Here the CDR3 DNA reads TGTGCCAGCAGGGGCGGTGGTGAGCAGTTCTTC.

J is TRBJ1-2 and V is TRBV6-1; no firm D call. Germline V CDR1 and CDR2: MNHNS, SASEGT. The ends were cut back, 0 bases at V and 2 bases at J, with 13 bases in the middle. The CDR3 runs to 16 residues. CDR3 bases: TGTGCCAGCAGTGAAGCCCCCCGGACTGCCAACTATGGCTACACCTTC. This encodes CASSEAPRTANYGYTF.

This chain uses TRBV19 with TRBJ1-2, with 9 bases that match TRBD1. The CDR3 contains 16 residues. Trimming removed 7 bases from V and 0 bases from J; junction bases left unmatched: 9. Per germline, CDR1 LNHDA and CDR2 SQIVND (reference sequence). In DNA, the CDR3 is TGTGCCAGTATAAGGGGGACAGGGTCGGCTAACTATGGCTACACCTTC. This translates into CASIRGTGSANYGYTF.

V gene TRBV2 combines with J gene TRBJ2-7; no definite D call. Germline CDR1 reads SNHLY; CDR2 reads FYNNEI. V gave up 3 bases and J gave up 6 bases, with 3 bases separating them. This CDR3 comprises 10 residues. The CDR3 DNA reads as TGTGCCAGCAGTGATTCCGAGCAGTACTTC. Translating gives CASSDSEQYF.

The rearrangement joins TRBV4-1 to TRBJ2-7, with D possibly TRBD1 on 5 matching bases. In germline, CDR1 is MGHRA, CDR2 YSYEKL. Trimming left V 0 bases short and J 1 base short, with 13 bases between. The CDR3 totals 16 residues. CDR3 DNA sequence: TGCGCCAGCAGCCAAGATTTTAAGCAGGGTTCCTACGAGCAGTACTTC. It encodes CASSQDFKQGSYEQYF.

The V gene is TRBV18, the J gene TRBJ1-1; D is undetermined. The germline V gene encodes CDR1 KGHSH and CDR2 LQKENI. The CDR3 length is 16 residues. The V end was cut by 3 bases, the J end by 0 bases, with 14 bases between. Here the CDR3 DNA reads TGTGCCAGCTCACCTAGGACGACCCACATGAACACTGAAGCTTTCTTT. It yields the protein CASSPRTTHMNTEAFF.

This rearrangement joins TRBV6-5 to TRBJ2-1; TRBD1 is a possible D gene (5 bases). Between the trimmed V and J ends, which lost 7 bases and 0 bases, there was a span of 7 bases. The CDR3 length is 13 residues. Germline assignment: CDR1 MNHEY and CDR2 SVGAGI. The CDR3 DNA sequence: TGTGCCAGCATGACAGCCTCCTACAATGAGCAGTTCTTC. It is translated as CASMTASYNEQFF.

The gene calls are TRBV3-1 (or the pseudogene TRBV3-2) and TRBJ1-1; no reliable D call. CDR3 length: 14 residues. V lost 2 bases and J lost 5, with 12 bases in between. CDR1 LGHDT and CDR2 YNNKEL come from the germline V gene (reference sequence). The CDR3: CASSQYGPGTEAFF. The CDR3 coding sequence is TGTGCCAGCAGCCAATATGGCCCGGGGACTGAAGCTTTCTTT.

This clone was observed a single time. This chain joins TRBV19 and TRBJ1-3; D unresolved. V lost 1 base and J lost 3, with 7 bases in between. The germline CDR1 and CDR2 sequences are LNHDA and SQIVND (reference sequence). CDR3 length: 14 amino acids. CDR3: CASSIVAGGNTIYF. The CDR3 bases are TGTGCCAGTAGTATAGTAGCCGGTGGAAACACCATATATTTT.

The chain couples TRBV5-6 to TRBJ2-1; 11 bases are shared with TRBD2. CDR1 and CDR2 (germline): SGHDT, YYEEEE. Trimming removed 5 bases from V and 4 bases from J; junction bases left unmatched: 5. The length of the CDR3 is 15 residues. CDR3 amino acids: CASRAGTSGYNEQFF. The CDR3 region has the DNA TGTGCCAGCAGAGCCGGGACTAGCGGATACAATGAGCAGTTCTTC.

The rearrangement joins TRBV11-2 to TRBJ2-2, with 15 nucleotides matching TRBD2. This CDR3 contains 18 residues. V shed 5 bases and J 0 bases; nucleotides not matched to a gene: 4. Germline values: CDR1 SGHAT, CDR2 FQNNGV. In DNA, the CDR3 is TGTGCCAGCAGCAAGGGACTAGCGGGAGGTTCGAACACCGGGGAGCTGTTTTTT. Amino acids: CASSKGLAGGSNTGELFF.

The rearrangement links TRBV6-1 to TRBJ2-5; D is uncertain. From germline, CDR1 is MNHNS and CDR2 SASEGT. Trimming removed 1 base at V and 3 bases at J, with 9 bases between. This CDR3 contains 14 residues. This CDR3 reads CASSEGGAKETQYF. The CDR3 DNA reads as TGTGCCAGCAGTGAAGGCGGTGCCAAAGAGACCCAGTACTTC.

V gene TRBV5-4 combines with J gene TRBJ1-1; D is possibly TRBD1 (5 bases). Trimming removed 3 bases from V and 10 bases from J, with 19 bases in between. CDR1 and CDR2 (germline): SGHNT, YYREEE (reference sequence). The CDR3 extends over 14 amino acids. The CDR3 bases are TGTGCCAGCAGCTCGATGATGGGGGAGCAGGGAGCTTTCTTT. Amino acid sequence: CASSSMMGEQGAFF.

The chain links TRBV6-5 to TRBJ1-1, with D unclear. Germline lookup yields CDR1 MNHEY and CDR2 SVGAGI. V was pared by 3 bases and J by 0 bases, with 8 bases between. This CDR3 has 14 residues. In nucleotides, the CDR3 is TGTGCCAGCAGTTATCTGGGTATGAACACTGAAGCTTTCTTT. Encoded protein: CASSYLGMNTEAFF.

The V call is TRBV16, the J call TRBJ1-5; D is perhaps TRBD1 (6 bases). The germline gives CDR1 KGHSY, CDR2 FQNENV. This CDR3 has 15 residues. V was shortened by 0 bases and J by 4 bases, with 10 bases between the two germline ends. CDR3 in DNA: TGTGCCAGCAGCCAATCGACAGGACGAAATCAGCCCCAGCATTTT. Translated: CASSQSTGRNQPQHF.

V and J are TRBV19 and TRBJ1-4; 9 nucleotides match TRBD1. V shed 7 bases, J shed 8 bases, and the junction held 14 bases outside the gene matches. The CDR3 is 16 residues long. CDR1 LNHDA and CDR2 SQIVND come from the germline V gene (reference sequence). The CDR3 bases are TGTGCCAGTAACGATAGGAGGGGACAGGGAAGCGAAAAACTGTTTTTT. Protein: CASNDRRGQGSEKLFF. Supplemented by reference TRBV19 and TRBJ1-4, the full variable domain reads DGGITQSPKYLFRKEGQNVTLSCEQNLNHDAMYWYRQDPGQGLRLIYYSQIVNDFQKGDIAEGYSVSREKKESFPLTVTSAQKNPTAFYLCASNDRRGQGSEKLFFGSGTQLSVL.

V gene TRBV6-1 combines with J gene TRBJ2-3, with 7 bases lining up with TRBD2. Losses at the gene ends were 2 bases for V and 4 bases for J; bases not matched to a gene: 6. The germline CDR1 and CDR2 sequences are MNHNS and SASEGT. The CDR3 runs 15 residues. CDR3: CASSEKGTTSDTQYF. CDR3 DNA: TGTGCCAGCAGTGAAAAAGGGACTACTTCAGATACGCAGTATTTT.

The chain is built from TRBV2 and TRBJ1-1; D is unresolved. Trimming cost V 0 bases and J 1 base, with 6 bases left between them. Germline CDR1 is SNHLY and CDR2 is FYNNEI. The CDR3 consists of 14 residues. In DNA, the CDR3 is TGTGCCAGCAGTGAAGCGCAAACGAACACTGAAGCTTTCTTT. Protein sequence: CASSEAQTNTEAFF.

This chain connects TRBV27 to TRBJ1-4, with D possibly TRBD1 on 5 matching bases. Between the trimmed V and J ends, which lost 6 bases and 8 bases, there was a span of 16 bases. Looked up from germline, CDR1 is MNHEY and CDR2 is SMNVEV (reference sequence). This CDR3 spans 14 amino acids. CDR3 sequence: CASRRTGTPEKLFF. The DNA of the CDR3 is TGTGCCAGCAGGCGGACCGGGACGCCCGAAAAACTGTTTTTT. Full variable domain (missing parts from reference TRBV27 and TRBJ1-4): EAQVTQNPRYLITVTGKKLTVTCSQNMNHEYMSWYRQDPGLGLRQIYYSMNVEVTDKGDVPEGYKVSRKEKRNFPLILESPSPNQTSLYFCASRRTGTPEKLFFGSGTQLSVL.

The gene calls are TRBV29-1 and TRBJ2-7, with 11 bases that match TRBD2. CDR1 is SQVTM and CDR2 is ANQGSEA in the germline V gene. CDR3 size: 14 residues. With V trimmed by 4 bases and J by 3 bases, 5 bases remained unmatched. CDR3 sequence: CSVVGTSGFYEQYF. CDR3 nucleotide sequence: TGCAGCGTTGTAGGGACTAGCGGCTTCTACGAGCAGTACTTC.

The chain combines TRBV10-3 with TRBJ1-1, with 7 bases matching TRBD1. V trimming: 5 bases; J trimming: 6 bases; junction bases outside the gene matches: 9. Germline CDR1 ENHRY, CDR2 SYGVKD. The CDR3 totals 14 residues. The CDR3 loop reads CAISRTGGPSEAFF. CDR3 nucleotide sequence: TGTGCCATCAGTCGGACAGGTGGGCCTTCTGAAGCTTTCTTT.

This clone was picked up a small number of times. This chain joins TRBV27 and TRBJ1-6; TRBD1 is a possible D gene (5 bases). This CDR3 is 17 amino acids long. The V end lost 0 bases, the J end lost 4 bases, and 13 bases lay between the germline ends. CDR1 is MNHEY and CDR2 is SMNVEV in the germline V gene (reference sequence). CDR3 region: CASSLSTQALYNSPLHF. DNA of the CDR3: TGTGCCAGCAGTTTATCGACACAGGCTTTATATAATTCACCCCTCCACTTT.